This T cell receptor (beta chain) was sequenced in a study of blood T cell repertoires in COVID-19. V lost 1 base and J lost 4, with 10 bases in between. The CDR3 runs 14 residues. The germline V gene encodes CDR1 SGDLS and CDR2 YYNGEE. Using immunoSEQ multiplex PCR, the repertoire was profiled, and TCRdb retains in-frame clones only, with some absent. The profile covers about 240,000 clones, with around 90% appearing a single time and about 0.8% taken by the ten largest. The receptor was isolated from a young man with COVID-19, enrolled during active disease. Sequencing was done on a sample of peripheral blood. The chain recombines TRBV9 with TRBJ2-3; D gene ambiguous. CDR3 protein: CASSVLSQADTQYF. CDR3 nucleotide sequence: TGTGCCAGCAGCGTATTGAGTCAGGCAGATACGCAGTATTTT.